The 21 T cell receptor beta chains below all came from one sample that was sequenced in a study of post-analysis software for immune sequencing data. Whole-study results and caveats: With TRBV5-6, TRBV5-1 and TRBV20-1 included, 4 or 5 TRBV segments were more frequent in patients than in controls.

Researchers reported that TCR beta cDNA libraries carried unique molecular identifiers. A single record per CDR3 protein comes from TCRdb applying MiXCR to the PCR reads. The sample has almost 700,000 distinct CDR3 sequences, more than 50% seen once; the top ten hold 10% to 12%. Antigen specificity for these receptors is unknown. Specimen: blood. Receptor source: a girl aged 2 to 9 with multiple sclerosis.

The V gene is TRBV10-3, the J gene TRBJ2-1, with 9 bases identical to TRBD1. This CDR3 contains 15 residues. Germline-derived CDR1 and CDR2 are ENHRY and SYGVKD. V shed 2 bases and J 5 bases; nucleotides not matched to a gene: 4. The CDR3 is CAISEGQGLNNEQFF. In DNA, the CDR3 is TGTGCCATCAGTGAGGGACAGGGGTTGAACAATGAGCAGTTCTTC.

V gene TRBV20-1 combines with J gene TRBJ2-1; 9 bases align to TRBD2. Germline loops: CDR1 DFQATT, CDR2 SNEGSKA (reference sequence). This CDR3 spans 14 amino acids. V lost 4 bases to trimming and J lost 10 bases; unmatched junction nucleotides: 11. The CDR3 is CSATLAGGPREQFF. The DNA for the CDR3 is TGCAGTGCTACCTTGGCGGGAGGGCCGAGGGAGCAGTTCTTC.

The J gene is TRBJ1-1, the V gene TRBV29-1; D not resolved. Trimming pared 2 bases from V and 0 bases from J, leaving 4 bases between. The V gene's germline CDR1 is SQVTM and CDR2 ANQGSEA. CDR3 length: 12 residues. CDR3 in amino acids: CSVERLNTEAFF. The CDR3 coding sequence is TGCAGCGTTGAAAGGTTGAACACTGAAGCTTTCTTT. Variable domain in full (rest from reference TRBV29-1 and TRBJ1-1): SAVISQKPSRDICQRGTSLTIQCQVDSQVTMMFWYRQQPGQSLTLIATANQGSEATYESGFVIDKFPISRPNLTFSTLTVSNMSPEDSSIYLCSVERLNTEAFFGQGTRLTVV.

V usage is TRBV4-1 and J usage is TRBJ2-2; no clear D. Looked up from germline, CDR1 is MGHRA and CDR2 is YSYEKL. Trimming took 3 bases from V and 8 from J, leaving 7 bases between them. This CDR3 region has 12 residues. CDR3 DNA: TGCGCCAGCAGCCATCCTCGGGGGGAGCTGTTTTTT. It is translated as CASSHPRGELFF.

This clonotype was detected only a few times. The CDR3 region is CASTLGTSGSEQFF. In DNA, the CDR3 is TGCGCCAGCACCTTAGGGACTAGCGGCAGTGAGCAGTTCTTC. The V gene is TRBV5-1, the J gene TRBJ2-1; 11 bases line up with TRBD2. Germline V gene lookup returns CDR1 SGHRS and CDR2 YFSETQ. This CDR3 is 14 amino acids long. The J segment lost 9 bases and the V segment lost 6 bases, leaving 8 bases of the junction unmatched.

The table lists this clonotype with a few counts. In DNA, the CDR3 is TGTGCCAGCACCCGAACCGGCCGCACAGATACGCAGTATTTT. Its translation: CASTRTGRTDTQYF. The chain carries TRBV12-3 or TRBV12-4 and TRBJ2-3; D ambiguous. V lost 7 bases and J lost 1, with 12 bases in between. The length of the CDR3 is 14 residues.

The chain is built from TRBV6-1 and TRBJ1-2; D may be TRBD1 (5 bases). Germline lookup yields CDR1 MNHNS and CDR2 SASEGT. This CDR3 region has 12 residues. With 6 bases removed from V and 6 bases from J, the gap between germline ends came to 11 bases. DNA of the CDR3: TGTGCCAGCAGGACAGTTCTGGATGGCTACACCTTC. Protein: CASRTVLDGYTF.

The sample holds a few counts of this clonotype. The rearrangement links TRBV4-2 to TRBJ2-7, with 8 bases aligning to TRBD1. The end of the DNA fits TRBJ2-5 better, so the J call may be wrong. The CDR3 is 15 residues long. CDR1 LGHNA and CDR2 YNFKEQ come from the germline V gene. Written as DNA, the CDR3 is TGTGCCAGCAGCCAAGAACCCAGGGGGCGGGAGACCCAGTACTTC. Amino acids: CASSQEPRGRETQYF.

This clonotype has just one count. This chain joins TRBV29-1 and TRBJ2-4, with D possibly being TRBD1 (6 bases). This CDR3 is built from 18 residues. Germline V gene data show CDR1 as SQVTM and CDR2 as ANQGSEA. Trimming removed 6 bases from V and 1 base from J, with 25 bases in between. CDR3 in DNA: TGCAGCGTCCCCGCCCACCGCGAGGGGGAACTTGCCAAAAACATTCAGTACTTC. Translating gives CSVPAHREGELAKNIQYF.

The table lists this clonotype with a few counts. The gene calls are TRBV14 and TRBJ1-1, with 7 bases identical to TRBD1. Germline trimming cut 5 bases from V and 2 bases from J; bases unmatched to any gene: 8. Germline CDR1 reads SGHDN; CDR2 reads FVKESK. CDR3 length: 15 residues. CDR3 sequence reads: CASSSRQGINTEAFF. The CDR3 DNA reads as TGTGCCAGCAGCTCCCGACAGGGAATAAACACTGAAGCTTTCTTT. The entire variable domain, with the rest obtained from reference TRBV14 and TRBJ1-1, is as follows: EAGVTQFPSHSVIEKGQTVTLRCDPISGHDNLYWYRRVMGKEIKFLLHFVKESKQDESGMPNNRFLAERTGGTYSTLKVQPAELEDSGVYFCASSSRQGINTEAFFGQGTRLTVV.

This clonotype was detected only a few times. This sequence joins TRBV11-1 and TRBJ2-7, with 7 bases fitting TRBD1. This CDR3 comprises 13 residues. The V and J ends lost 6 bases and 9 bases, in that order; junction bases with no gene match: 11. Germline lookup yields CDR1 SGHAT and CDR2 FQDESV (reference sequence). The DNA of the CDR3 is TGTGCCAGCAGTTCGGACCCAGGGGGTCGGCAGTACTTC. As protein: CASSSDPGGRQYF.

The V gene is TRBV12-3 or TRBV12-4, the J gene TRBJ2-3, with 8 bases that match TRBD1. The CDR3 is made up of 15 amino acids. Germline trimming cut 6 bases from V and 2 bases from J; bases unmatched to any gene: 7. The CDR3 is CASSSQGANTDTQYF. Written as DNA, the CDR3 is TGTGCCAGCAGCTCGCAGGGGGCAAACACAGATACGCAGTATTTT.

The chain links TRBV6-4 to TRBJ2-1; 8 nucleotides match TRBD1. V lost 6 bases to trimming and J lost 12 bases; unmatched junction nucleotides: 10. Germline V CDR1 and CDR2: MRHNA, SNTAGT. This CDR3 region has 13 residues. CDR3 in DNA: TGTGCCAGCAGCGACCAGGGGGCGAGTGTGCAGTTCTTC. Translated, it gives CASSDQGASVQFF.

This clonotype was picked up a small number of times. V gene TRBV12-3 or TRBV12-4 combines with J gene TRBJ1-1; no clear D gene. V lost 5 bases and J 5 bases, leaving 12 bases between the germline ends. CDR3 length: 13 residues. The CDR3 here is CASSLQRETEAFF. The CDR3 region has the DNA TGTGCCAGCAGTCTCCAAAGGGAAACTGAAGCTTTCTTT.

This clonotype was detected only a few times. The rearrangement uses TRBV10-3 and TRBJ1-5; no clear D. The CDR3 contains 12 residues. V lost 11 bases to trimming and J lost 3 bases, with 11 bases between them. Looked up from germline, CDR1 is ENHRY and CDR2 is SYGVKD. The CDR3 loop reads CAAHSSNQPQHF. The CDR3 DNA follows: TGTGCCGCCCATTCCTCCAATCAGCCCCAGCATTTT.

This CDR3 is CASSQRTGRKTQYF. The CDR3 DNA sequence: TGTGCCAGCAGTCAAAGGACAGGACGGAAGACCCAGTACTTC. V usage is TRBV12-3 or TRBV12-4 and J usage is TRBJ2-5, with 7 nucleotides matching TRBD1. The V and J ends lost 5 bases and 6 bases, in that order; junction bases with no gene match: 9. This CDR3 contains 14 residues.

The chain employs TRBV25-1 and TRBJ1-1; D is ambiguous. The V end was cut by 2 bases, the J end by 2 bases, with 9 bases between. The CDR3 has 14 residues. The germline V gene encodes CDR1 MGHDK and CDR2 SYGVNS. The CDR3 nucleotides read TGTGCCAGCAGTGAAGGACTGATTAACACTGAAGCTTTCTTT. Its translation: CASSEGLINTEAFF.

This clonotype was found a few times. J is TRBJ2-7 and V is TRBV5-1; TRBD1 or TRBD2 may be the D gene (5 bases each). V lost 4 bases to trimming and J lost 3 bases, with 8 bases between them. The CDR3 has 12 amino acids. Germline V gene sequence: CDR1 SGHRS, CDR2 YFSETQ. CDR3 nucleotide sequence: TGCGCCAGCAGCCGGGACGTCTACGAGCAGTACTTC. This translates into CASSRDVYEQYF.

V is TRBV5-1 and J is TRBJ2-3; no reliable D call. The CDR3 spans 15 residues. V was shortened by 5 bases and J by 2 bases, with 15 bases between the two germline ends. CDR1 is SGHRS, CDR2 YFSETQ, per germline. The CDR3 nucleotides read TGCGCCAGCAGACGGACGACCGCCTACACAGATACGCAGTATTTT. It translates to CASRRTTAYTDTQYF. Full variable domain (missing parts from reference TRBV5-1 and TRBJ2-3): KAGVTQTPRYLIKTRGQQVTLSCSPISGHRSVSWYQQTPGQGLQFLFEYFSETQRNKGNFPGRFSGRQFSNSRSEMNVSTLELGDSALYLCASRRTTAYTDTQYFGPGTRLTVL.

The chain employs TRBV7-2 and TRBJ2-1; perhaps TRBD2 as D (6 bases). Germline V CDR1 and CDR2: SGHTA, FQGNSA. Trimming stripped 3 bases from V and 2 bases from J, with 17 bases between. CDR3 length equals 17 residues. The CDR3 DNA sequence: TGTGCCAGCAGCTTTCGGCGACTAGTGGGGGCCTACAATGAGCAGTTCTTC. Residues: CASSFRRLVGAYNEQFF.

This clonotype appeared once. This sequence joins TRBV20-1 and TRBJ2-7, with 8 positions matching TRBD2. Trimming took 4 bases from V and 0 from J; bases not matched to a gene: 17. CDR1 and CDR2 (germline): DFQATT, SNEGSKA (reference sequence). The CDR3 length is 18 residues. CDR3 in amino acids: CSAKLAVFDGWGSYEQYF. For the CDR3, the DNA is TGCAGTGCTAAACTAGCGGTCTTCGACGGGTGGGGCTCCTACGAGCAGTACTTC.